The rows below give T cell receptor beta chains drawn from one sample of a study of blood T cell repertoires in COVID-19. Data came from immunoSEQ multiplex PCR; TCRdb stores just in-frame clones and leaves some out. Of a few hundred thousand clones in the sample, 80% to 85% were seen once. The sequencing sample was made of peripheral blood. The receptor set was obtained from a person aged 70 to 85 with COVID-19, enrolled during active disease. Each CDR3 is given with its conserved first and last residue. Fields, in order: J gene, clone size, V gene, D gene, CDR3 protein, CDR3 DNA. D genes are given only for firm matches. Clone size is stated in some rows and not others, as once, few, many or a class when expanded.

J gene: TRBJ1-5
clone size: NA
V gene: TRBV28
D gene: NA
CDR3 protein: CASSLSRSFNQPQHF
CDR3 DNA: TGTGCCAGCAGTTTAAGCCGGTCTTTCAATCAGCCCCAGCATTTT

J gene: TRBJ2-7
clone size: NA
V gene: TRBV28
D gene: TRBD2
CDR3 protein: CASSLSFRLAGSPTSYEQYF
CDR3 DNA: TGTGCCAGCAGTTTATCGTTTAGACTAGCGGGATCCCCAACGTCCTACGAGCAGTACTTC

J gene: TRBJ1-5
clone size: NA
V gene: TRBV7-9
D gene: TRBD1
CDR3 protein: CASSAPGQHHQPQHF
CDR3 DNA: TGTGCCAGCAGCGCCCCGGGACAGCACCATCAGCCCCAGCATTTT

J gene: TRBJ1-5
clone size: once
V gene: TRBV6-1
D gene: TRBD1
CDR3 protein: CASSEADRGNQPQHF
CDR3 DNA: TGTGCCAGCAGTGAAGCCGACAGGGGCAATCAGCCCCAGCATTTT

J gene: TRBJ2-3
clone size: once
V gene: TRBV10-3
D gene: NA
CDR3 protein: CAITGLPSDTQYF
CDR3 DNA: TGTGCCATCACGGGACTCCCATCCGATACGCAGTATTTT

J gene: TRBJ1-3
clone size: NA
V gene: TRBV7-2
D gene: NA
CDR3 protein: CASSLNFGNTIYF
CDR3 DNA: TGTGCCAGCAGCCTTAACTTCGGAAACACCATATATTTT

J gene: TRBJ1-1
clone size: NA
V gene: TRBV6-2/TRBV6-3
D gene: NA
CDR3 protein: CASSYSITVGTEAFF
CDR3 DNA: TGTGCCAGCAGTTACTCGATTACAGTTGGGACTGAAGCTTTCTTT

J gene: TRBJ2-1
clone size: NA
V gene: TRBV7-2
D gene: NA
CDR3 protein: CASSLAQGNEQFF
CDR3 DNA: TGTGCCAGCAGCTTAGCGCAGGGAAATGAGCAGTTCTTC

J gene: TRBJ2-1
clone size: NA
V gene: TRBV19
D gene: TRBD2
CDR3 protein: CASSIYRGGRHNEQFF
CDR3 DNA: TGTGCCAGTAGTATATATCGCGGCGGGAGACACAATGAGCAGTTCTTC

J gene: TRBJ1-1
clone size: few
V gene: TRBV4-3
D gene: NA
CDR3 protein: CASSQGRVQGEAFF
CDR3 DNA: TGCGCCAGCAGCCAAGGTCGGGTTCAGGGTGAAGCTTTCTTT

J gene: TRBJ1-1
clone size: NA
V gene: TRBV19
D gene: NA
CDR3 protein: CASSPQAGAGNTEAFF
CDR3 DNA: TGTGCCAGTAGTCCCCAAGCAGGGGCAGGGAACACTGAAGCTTTCTTT

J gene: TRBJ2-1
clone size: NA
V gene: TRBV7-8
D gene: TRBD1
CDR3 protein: CASTNWGTGGADEQFF
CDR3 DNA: TGTGCCAGCACCAACTGGGGGACAGGGGGCGCCGATGAGCAGTTCTTC

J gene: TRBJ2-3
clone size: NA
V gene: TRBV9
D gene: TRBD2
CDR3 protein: CASSPRPGLAATDTQYF
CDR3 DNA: TGTGCCAGCAGCCCGCGCCCGGGACTAGCGGCCACAGATACGCAGTATTTT

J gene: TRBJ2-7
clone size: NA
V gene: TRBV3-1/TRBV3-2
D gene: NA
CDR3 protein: CASSFLGEQYF
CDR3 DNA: TGTGCCAGCAGCTTCCTAGGAGAGCAGTACTTC

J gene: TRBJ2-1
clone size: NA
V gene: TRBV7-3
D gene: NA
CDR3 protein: CASSSPLNNEQFF
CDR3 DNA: TGTGCCAGCAGCTCCCCTTTAAACAATGAGCAGTTCTTC